Sequencing of this T cell receptor (beta chain) was carried out in a study of control samples from healthy donors and cancer patients. Libraries were prepared by immunoSEQ multiplex PCR; TCRdb keeps only in-frame clonotypes and omits some of them. The table shows 100,000 to 120,000 clones, with 83% occurring only once. This TCR derives from a woman aged 50 to 65 in good health. Material for sequencing was blood.

DNA of the CDR3: TGTGCCAGCAGCTTCTCCCCCGTCGGCGAGCAGTACTTC. Translation: CASSFSPVGEQYF. This chain joins TRBV13 and TRBJ2-7; D not resolved. CDR3 size: 13 residues. V shed 3 bases and J shed 6 bases, with 12 bases lying between them. Germline V lookup: CDR1 PRHDT, CDR2 FYEKMQ (reference sequence).